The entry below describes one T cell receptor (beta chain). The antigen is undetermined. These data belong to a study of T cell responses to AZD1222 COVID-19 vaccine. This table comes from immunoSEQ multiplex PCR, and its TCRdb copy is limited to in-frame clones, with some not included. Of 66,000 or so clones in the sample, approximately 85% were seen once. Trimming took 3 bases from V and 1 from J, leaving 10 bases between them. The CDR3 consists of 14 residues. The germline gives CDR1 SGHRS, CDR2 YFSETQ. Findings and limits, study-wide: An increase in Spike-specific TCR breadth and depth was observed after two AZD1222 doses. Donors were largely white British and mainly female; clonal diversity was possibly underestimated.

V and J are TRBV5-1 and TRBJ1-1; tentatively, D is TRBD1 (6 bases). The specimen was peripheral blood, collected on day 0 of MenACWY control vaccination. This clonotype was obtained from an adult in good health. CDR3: CASSWGTSNTEAFF. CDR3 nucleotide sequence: TGCGCCAGCAGCTGGGGGACATCGAACACTGAAGCTTTCTTT. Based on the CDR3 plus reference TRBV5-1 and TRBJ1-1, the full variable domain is KAGVTQTPRYLIKTRGQQVTLSCSPISGHRSVSWYQQTPGQGLQFLFEYFSETQRNKGNFPGRFSGRQFSNSRSEMNVSTLELGDSALYLCASSWGTSNTEAFFGQGTRLTVV.